This T cell receptor beta chain came from a study of cytomegalovirus exposure and HLA in healthy donors. For the study at large: Clustering assigned around 77% of the approximately 390 genotyped donors to the Caucasian-associated ancestry cluster. Study-wide results and limits: The study listed around 150 cytomegalovirus-associated TCR beta chains. In a later analysis, productive TCRs from donors in an Asian-associated ancestry cluster reportedly carried fewer N-insertions than the cohort mean. Prior analysis indicated that the majority of TCR beta V segments exhibited productivity approximately 90% or approximately 30% of the time.

In the case of this clone: The antigen is not known.

CDR3 length equals 13 residues. With V trimmed by 5 bases and J by 8 bases, 7 bases remained unmatched. CDR1 is SEHNR and CDR2 is FQNEAQ in the germline V gene (reference sequence). 13 Jbeta primers and 60 Vbeta primers were used for the PCR. Sequenced by immunoSEQ multiplex PCR; TCRdb stores in-frame clones only, minus some. The sample contains 120,000 or so clones, around three quarters of which appear only once. This sequence originates from a female donor in good health and CMV-seronegative. The chain carries TRBV7-9 and TRBJ1-1; the match to TRBD1 covers 8 bases. Sequences were obtained from PBMCs. The CDR3, as DNA: TGTGCCAGCAGCCGCAGGGGGCCGGGAGAAGCTTTCTTT. Amino acids: CASSRRGPGEAFF.